This T cell receptor beta chain was identified during a study of cytomegalovirus exposure and HLA in healthy donors. Vbeta (60) and Jbeta (13) primers were used in the PCR. The repertoire was sequenced with immunoSEQ multiplex PCR; TCRdb's copy has only in-frame clones and lacks some. This table has over 150,000 clones, 82% appearing once. V lost 4 bases to trimming and J lost 5 bases, with 8 bases between them. In germline, CDR1 is SQVTM, CDR2 ANQGSEA. CDR3 size: 12 residues. The sequence derives from a man in his forties or fifties in good health and CMV-seropositive. The specimen sequenced was PBMCs. The gene calls are TRBV29-1 and TRBJ1-4; D not resolved. The CDR3 DNA reads TGCAGCGTTGGACATCCGAATGAAAAACTGTTTTTT. It encodes CSVGHPNEKLFF.